A single sample gave rise to the 7 T cell receptor beta chains below, sequenced in a study of Ad26.COV2.S vaccination and SARS-CoV-2 variants. The table came from immunoSEQ multiplex PCR; TCRdb's copy has only in-frame clones and leaves some out. Of 200,000 to 250,000 clones listed, roughly 90% are singletons. As for treatment: some 19 received Ad26.COV2.S at low or high dose, single or two shots; about 5 received placebo; per-sample allocation not given. Specimens were obtained on day 63 following the first vaccine or placebo injection. Sequencing was performed on peripheral blood, taken in a trial of Ad26.COV2.S vaccine versus placebo. The receptors here all came from a person between 18 and 65 years old who received the Ad26.COV2.S COVID-19 vaccine or a placebo.

V and J are TRBV4-1 and TRBJ1-4; D perhaps matches TRBD1 (6 bases). CDR3 length equals 16 residues. Germline V gene sequence: CDR1 MGHRA, CDR2 YSYEKL. The V end was cut by 3 bases, the J end by 8 bases, with 19 bases between. The CDR3, as DNA: TGCGCCAGCAGCCAGGCTTACCAGGGGCGGGGGGAAAAACTGTTTTTT. It codes for CASSQAYQGRGEKLFF.

The J gene is TRBJ2-3, the V gene TRBV19; TRBD1 aligns across 8 bases. Germline assignment: CDR1 LNHDA and CDR2 SQIVND (reference sequence). There are 18 residues in the CDR3. J was trimmed by 0 bases and V by 0 bases; bases with no gene match: 8. CDR3 in DNA: TGTGCCAGTAGTATAGATAGGGTTAGACAGGGGAGCACAGATACGCAGTATTTT. It codes for CASSIDRVRQGSTDTQYF.

V and J are TRBV3-1 (or the pseudogene TRBV3-2) and TRBJ2-7; 9 nucleotides match TRBD2. The CDR3 is 17 residues long. Germline lookup yields CDR1 LGHDT and CDR2 YNNKEL (reference sequence). The V gene end was trimmed by 4 bases and the J gene end by 3 bases; junction bases not matched to a gene: 13. The CDR3 sequence is CASSPNKPLAGDYEQYF. The CDR3, as DNA: TGTGCCAGCAGCCCTAATAAACCCTTAGCGGGGGACTACGAGCAGTACTTC.

In this sample, this clone turned up once. The same CDR3 can be traced to other DNA sequences in this sample. The CDR3 region is CASSTDRGYEQYF. In DNA form, the CDR3 reads TGTGCCAGTAGTACCGACAGGGGCTACGAGCAGTACTTC. The rearrangement uses TRBV19 and TRBJ2-7, with 8 bases identical to TRBD1. This CDR3 is built from 13 residues. In germline, CDR1 is LNHDA, CDR2 SQIVND (reference sequence). The V and J ends lost 4 bases and 3 bases, in that order; junction bases with no gene match: 2. Combining the CDR3 with reference TRBV19 and TRBJ2-7 gives the whole variable domain DGGITQSPKYLFRKEGQNVTLSCEQNLNHDAMYWYRQDPGQGLRLIYYSQIVNDFQKGDIAEGYSVSREKKESFPLTVTSAQKNPTAFYLCASSTDRGYEQYFGPGTRLTVT.

The J gene is TRBJ2-7, the V gene TRBV7-9; TRBD2 aligns across 7 bases. There are 15 residues in the CDR3. Trimming cost V 5 bases and J 0 bases; bases outside gene matches: 7. Germline-derived CDR1 and CDR2 are SEHNR and FQNEAQ (reference sequence). The chain's CDR3 is CASSRSGVPSYEQYF. The CDR3 DNA sequence: TGTGCCAGCAGCCGCAGCGGGGTCCCCTCCTACGAGCAGTACTTC.

This chain links TRBV5-1 with TRBJ2-4, with 8 bases aligning to TRBD2. The germline V gene has CDR1 SGHRS and CDR2 YFSETQ. The CDR3 has 17 residues. V was pared by 0 bases and J by 1 base, with 6 bases of the junction left unmatched. The CDR3: CASSLVGLVEAKNIQYF. Written as DNA, the CDR3 is TGCGCCAGCAGCTTGGTGGGACTAGTTGAGGCCAAAAACATTCAGTACTTC.

This clone has only one observation. V gene TRBV20-1 combines with J gene TRBJ2-7; 8 positions agree with TRBD1. V shed 3 bases, J shed 3 bases, and the junction held 10 bases outside the gene matches. CDR3 size: 15 residues. Germline-derived CDR1 and CDR2 are DFQATT and SNEGSKA (reference sequence). The CDR3 coding sequence is TGCAGTGCTAGTTCGCCCGGGACAGGCGTCTACGAGCAGTACTTC. Protein product: CSASSPGTGVYEQYF.